This T cell receptor (beta chain) was identified during a study of radiotherapy plus CTLA-4 blockade in lung cancer. Across the study: Disease control was seen in 31% of patients, objective responses in roughly 17%. Findings and caveats of the study: In blood, TCR clones derived from the tumor expanded after radiotherapy plus ipilimumab.

Assay used: immunoSEQ multiplex PCR; TCRdb lists only in-frame clones, some missing. The repertoire holds about 35,000 clones, with approximately 85% as singletons. Points on this clone: The antigen remains undetermined.

Patients in the study, people with chemo-refractory metastatic non-small-cell lung cancer, received focal radiation plus ipilimumab CTLA-4 blockade. This CDR3 comprises 16 residues. Germline V CDR1 and CDR2: MNHEY, SMNVEV (reference sequence). Trimming took 0 bases from V and 0 from J; bases not matched to a gene: 5. Source: peripheral blood, taken from a patient treated with radiotherapy plus ipilimumab. The source is a human donor with non-small cell lung cancer who had stable disease on radiotherapy plus ipilimumab. The rearrangement uses TRBV27 and TRBJ2-7; 7 bases are a match to TRBD1. This CDR3 is CASSLSGQAISYEQYF. Written as DNA, the CDR3 is TGTGCCAGCAGTTTATCCGGACAGGCAATCTCCTACGAGCAGTACTTC.